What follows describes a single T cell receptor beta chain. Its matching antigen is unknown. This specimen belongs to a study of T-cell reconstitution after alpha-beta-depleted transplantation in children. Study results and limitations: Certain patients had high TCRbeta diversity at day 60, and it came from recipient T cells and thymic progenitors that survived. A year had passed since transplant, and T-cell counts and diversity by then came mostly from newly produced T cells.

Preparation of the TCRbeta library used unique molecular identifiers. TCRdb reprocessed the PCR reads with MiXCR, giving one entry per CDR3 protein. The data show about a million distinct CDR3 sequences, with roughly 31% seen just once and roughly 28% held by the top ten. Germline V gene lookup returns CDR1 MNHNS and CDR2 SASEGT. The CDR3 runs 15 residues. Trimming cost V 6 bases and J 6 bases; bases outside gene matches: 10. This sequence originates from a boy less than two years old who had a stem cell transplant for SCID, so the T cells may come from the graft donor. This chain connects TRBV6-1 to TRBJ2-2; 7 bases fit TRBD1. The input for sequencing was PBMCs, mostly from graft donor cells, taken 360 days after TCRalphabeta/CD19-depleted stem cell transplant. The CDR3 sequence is CASRLLRQGAGELFF. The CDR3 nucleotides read TGTGCCAGCAGGCTACTAAGGCAGGGGGCCGGGGAGCTGTTTTTT.